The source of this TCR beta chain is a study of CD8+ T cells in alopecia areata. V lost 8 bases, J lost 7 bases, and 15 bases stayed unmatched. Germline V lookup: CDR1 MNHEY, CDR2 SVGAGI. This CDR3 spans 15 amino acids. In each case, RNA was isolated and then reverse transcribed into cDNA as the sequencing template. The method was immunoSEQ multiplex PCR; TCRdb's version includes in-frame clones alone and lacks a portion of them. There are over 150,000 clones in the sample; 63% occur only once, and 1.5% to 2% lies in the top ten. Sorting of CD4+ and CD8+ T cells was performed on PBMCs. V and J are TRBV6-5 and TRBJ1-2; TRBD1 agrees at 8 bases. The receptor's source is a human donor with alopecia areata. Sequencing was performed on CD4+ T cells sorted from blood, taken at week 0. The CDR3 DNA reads TGTGCCAGCCTAGCTACAGGGGGAGGCAGCAGTGGCTACACCTTC. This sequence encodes CASLATGGGSSGYTF.